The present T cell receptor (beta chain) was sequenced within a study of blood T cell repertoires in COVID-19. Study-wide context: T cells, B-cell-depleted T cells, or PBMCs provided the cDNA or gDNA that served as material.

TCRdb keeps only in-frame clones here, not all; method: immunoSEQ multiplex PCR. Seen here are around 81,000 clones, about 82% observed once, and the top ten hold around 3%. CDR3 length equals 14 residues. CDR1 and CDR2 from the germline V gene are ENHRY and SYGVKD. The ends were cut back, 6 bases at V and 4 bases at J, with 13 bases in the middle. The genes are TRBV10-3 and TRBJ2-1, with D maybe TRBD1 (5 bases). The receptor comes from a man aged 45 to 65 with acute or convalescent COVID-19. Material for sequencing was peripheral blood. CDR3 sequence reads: CAISKTGDYNEQFF. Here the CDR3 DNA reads TGTGCCATCAGCAAAACAGGAGATTACAATGAGCAGTTCTTC.